Below are 26 T cell receptor beta chains sequenced from a single sample in a study of T cell repertoires in cytomegalovirus infection. TCRdb processed the reads anew with MiXCR; each CDR3 protein has one entry. The repertoire has 830,000 or so distinct CDR3 sequences, about 33% of them found once; the top ten carry about an eighth. Their target antigens are unknown. Sequencing used cultured CD8+ T cells from PBMCs, obtained from culture after CMV antigen stimulation. The receptors come from a human donor in good health (CMV status not recorded). Some clones in this sample may be carry-over from other donors' samples.

The chain uses TRBV11-1 and TRBJ2-7; 7 bases agree with TRBD1. V lost 1 base to trimming and J lost 2 bases; unmatched junction nucleotides: 5. Germline-derived CDR1 and CDR2 are SGHAT and FQDESV (reference sequence). The CDR3 is 15 amino acids. Written as DNA, the CDR3 is TGTGCCAGCAGCTTAGAATGGACAGGTACCTACGAGCAGTACTTC. Its translation is CASSLEWTGTYEQYF.

The rearrangement joins TRBV6-6 to TRBJ1-5; D is uncertain. CDR3 length equals 15 residues. Trimming pared 6 bases from V and 3 bases from J, leaving 15 bases between. Germline-derived CDR1 and CDR2 are MNHNY and SVGAGI (reference sequence). The DNA for the CDR3 is TGTGCCAGCAGCCGCCAGTGGCGCGACAATCAGCCCCAGCATTTT. Translating gives CASSRQWRDNQPQHF.

The chain has TRBV5-6 and TRBJ2-1, with D tentatively TRBD2 (5 bases). The CDR3 totals 14 residues. Trimming left V 0 bases short and J 6 bases short, with 10 bases between. CDR1 is SGHDT and CDR2 is YYEEEE in the germline V gene. CDR3 amino acids: CASSLGAGLNEQFF. The CDR3 region has the DNA TGTGCCAGCAGCTTGGGGGCGGGCCTCAATGAGCAGTTCTTC. The full variable domain, in which reference TRBV5-6 and TRBJ2-1 provide the parts outside the CDR3, is DAGVTQSPTHLIKTRGQQVTLRCSPKSGHDTVSWYQQALGQGPQFIFQYYEEEERQRGNFPDRFSGHQFPNYSSELNVNALLLGDSALYLCASSLGAGLNEQFFGPGTRLTVL.

The V call is TRBV10-3, the J call TRBJ2-5, with a weak D call TRBD1 (5 bases). V was clipped by 6 bases and J by 5 bases, with 19 bases between them. The germline gives CDR1 ENHRY, CDR2 SYGVKD. This CDR3 region has 15 residues. The CDR3 sequence is CAIRAAVGAAETQYF. The CDR3 DNA follows: TGTGCCATCAGGGCCGCCGTTGGGGCGGCGGAGACCCAGTACTTC.

This chain links TRBV6-5 with TRBJ1-6; D gene ambiguous. Germline V gene sequence: CDR1 MNHEY, CDR2 SVGAGI. CDR3 size: 16 residues. V was trimmed by 5 bases and J by 0 bases, leaving 11 bases between them. The CDR3 DNA reads TGTGCCAGCAGTCCCGACATGAGCTCCTATAATTCACCCCTCCACTTT. Its protein is CASSPDMSSYNSPLHF.

The chain couples TRBV6-2 or TRBV6-3 to TRBJ2-6; a possible D gene is TRBD1 (6 bases). The germline V gene has CDR1 MNHEY and CDR2 SVGEGT. This CDR3 is 15 amino acids long. V gave up 2 bases and J gave up 2 bases, with 7 bases separating them. The CDR3 region has the DNA TGTGCCAGCAGTTACGAGGGGGCTGGGGCCAACGTCCTGACTTTC. It codes for CASSYEGAGANVLTF.

CDR3 amino acids: CASSQSPKEPSNYGYTF. The CDR3 DNA sequence: TGCGCCAGCAGTCAATCCCCCAAGGAGCCCTCCAACTATGGCTACACCTTC. The rearrangement uses TRBV23-1 and TRBJ1-2; D gene uncertain. Being an ORF, TRBV23-1 has a function that is uncertain. The CDR3 extends over 17 amino acids. The V end lost 0 bases, the J end lost 2 bases, and 16 bases lay between the germline ends.

This clonotype was observed a handful of times. This rearrangement joins TRBV12-3 or TRBV12-4 to TRBJ2-2; perhaps TRBD1 as D (5 bases). There are 16 residues in the CDR3. Trimming cost V 7 bases and J 0 bases, with 15 bases left between them. CDR3 in amino acids: CASTQTVIANTGELFF. The CDR3 bases are TGTGCCAGCACTCAGACAGTAATCGCGAACACCGGGGAGCTGTTTTTT.

With respect to this clonotype: Being one base from a much bigger clone, this may be a read error. The V and J genes are TRBV3-1 and TRBJ2-7, with D perhaps TRBD2 (5 bases). V was pared by 4 bases and J by 0 bases, with 7 bases between. Germline lookup yields CDR1 LGHDT and CDR2 YNNKEL (reference sequence). There are 13 residues in the CDR3. DNA for the CDR3: TGTGCCAGCAGCCGGGAGAGCTCCTACGAGCAGTACTTC. Protein sequence: CASSRESSYEQYF.

This clonotype was detected a few times. The rearrangement links TRBV7-2 to TRBJ1-2; no clear D gene. Per the germline V gene, CDR1 is SGHTA and CDR2 is FQGNSA. Deletions cut 2 bases from V and 4 bases from J, with 8 bases between. The CDR3 has 13 residues. The CDR3 region has the DNA TGTGCCAGCAGCTTAAGGAACAGCTATGGCTACACCTTC. Translated: CASSLRNSYGYTF.

This rearrangement joins TRBV12-3 or TRBV12-4 to TRBJ2-1; 7 bases map to TRBD2. The J segment lost 6 bases and the V segment lost 1 base, leaving 6 bases of the junction unmatched. This CDR3 has 15 residues. The chain's CDR3 is CASSLVGLEPNEQFF. The CDR3 DNA is TGTGCCAGCAGTTTAGTTGGACTAGAGCCCAATGAGCAGTTCTTC.

This clonotype was seen only a few times. The chain has TRBV6-8 and TRBJ2-5; D may be TRBD1 or TRBD2 (5 bases each). The germline V gene encodes CDR1 MNHGY and CDR2 SAAAGT. This CDR3 has 18 amino acids. Deletions cut 2 bases from V and 2 bases from J, with 21 bases between. The CDR3 DNA reads TGTGCCAGCAGTTACAAAGGGACCTCCCGAGGGGATCAAGAGACCCAGTACTTC. Residues: CASSYKGTSRGDQETQYF.

This clonotype was recorded at least ten times. The chain recombines TRBV7-6 with TRBJ1-1; weak D call: TRBD1 (5 bases). V lost 3 bases to trimming and J lost 5 bases, with 13 bases between them. Germline CDR1 SGHVS, CDR2 FNYEAQ. CDR3 length equals 14 residues. CDR3: CASSFSGGGTEAFF. The CDR3 DNA reads TGTGCCAGCAGCTTTAGTGGGGGGGGGACTGAAGCTTTCTTT.

This clonotype was found a few times. The chain couples TRBV6-2 or TRBV6-3 to TRBJ2-3, with 13 bases matching TRBD2. This CDR3 comprises 18 residues. Looked up from germline, CDR1 is MNHEY and CDR2 is SVGEGT. Losses at the gene ends were 2 bases for V and 3 bases for J; bases not matched to a gene: 8. The CDR3 bases are TGTGCCAGCAGTTACCGCAGGACTAGCGGGGGCCTGACAGATACGCAGTATTTT. Protein product: CASSYRRTSGGLTDTQYF.

The chain links TRBV7-9 to TRBJ1-2; the D gene is possibly TRBD1 (6 bases). The CDR3 is 19 amino acids. Germline CDR1 and CDR2: SEHNR and FQNEAQ (reference sequence). Trimming took 1 base from V and 4 from J, leaving 25 bases between them. The chain's CDR3 is CASSLGSEWPGDPRYGYTF. CDR3 DNA sequence: TGTGCCAGCAGCTTAGGATCCGAGTGGCCAGGGGACCCGCGCTATGGCTACACCTTC.

This clonotype came up many times. The chain is built from TRBV7-9 and TRBJ1-2, with unresolved D. Germline V gene lookup returns CDR1 SEHNR and CDR2 FQNEAQ (reference sequence). The CDR3 is 17 amino acids. V was pared by 1 base and J by 0 bases, with 15 bases between. CDR3 in amino acids: CASSLGRNRPSNYGYTF. Here the CDR3 DNA reads TGTGCCAGCAGCTTAGGTCGGAATCGACCCTCTAACTATGGCTACACCTTC.

The chain carries TRBV7-8 and TRBJ1-5; D not resolved. The germline V gene has CDR1 SGHVS and CDR2 FQNEAQ. The CDR3 runs 13 residues. V lost 2 bases, J lost 6 bases, and 8 bases lay in between. CDR3 sequence reads: CASSLLTGQPQHF. The CDR3 DNA reads TGTGCCAGCAGCTTATTGACGGGTCAGCCCCAGCATTTT.

This clonotype was counted only a few times. This chain joins TRBV27 and TRBJ1-1, with 9 bases lining up with TRBD1. Germline V lookup: CDR1 MNHEY, CDR2 SMNVEV (reference sequence). V was pared by 4 bases and J by 5 bases, with 11 bases of the junction left unmatched. The CDR3 spans 16 residues. The CDR3 DNA reads as TGTGCCAGCAGTTCCTTAGAGACAGGGGGGGCAACTGAAGCTTTCTTT. This sequence encodes CASSSLETGGATEAFF.

This clonotype was observed many times. The chain uses TRBV27 and TRBJ2-5, with 9 bases matching TRBD2. CDR3 size: 15 residues. The J segment lost 1 base and the V segment lost 4 bases, leaving 4 bases of the junction unmatched. Per the germline V gene, CDR1 is MNHEY and CDR2 is SMNVEV (reference sequence). CDR3 DNA sequence: TGTGCCAGCAGTTCTGAGCGGGGGGCCCAAGAGACCCAGTACTTC. Protein product: CASSSERGAQETQYF.

The chain links TRBV5-1 to TRBJ1-2; 11 nucleotides agree with TRBD1. CDR1 SGHRS and CDR2 YFSETQ come from the germline V gene. The CDR3 contains 14 residues. J lost 7 bases, V lost 4 bases, and 6 bases had no gene match. CDR3 sequence reads: CASSPGQGALGYTF. CDR3 coding DNA: TGCGCCAGCAGCCCAGGACAGGGGGCGCTTGGCTACACCTTC.

This clonotype appeared a few times. This chain links TRBV13 with TRBJ1-3, with D unresolved. Deletions cut 10 bases from V and 0 bases from J, with 4 bases between. The CDR3 consists of 11 residues. Germline-derived CDR1 and CDR2 are PRHDT and FYEKMQ (reference sequence). The CDR3 DNA sequence: TGTGCCACTCTCTCTGGAAACACCATATATTTT. This codes for CATLSGNTIYF.

The chain has TRBV7-6 and TRBJ1-2, with D tentatively TRBD1 (5 bases). V shed 3 bases and J shed 2 bases, with 16 bases lying between them. This CDR3 is 16 amino acids long. Germline V gives CDR1 SGHVS, CDR2 FNYEAQ. CDR3: CASSLGRAGPNYGYTF. The CDR3 nucleotides read TGTGCCAGCAGCTTGGGGCGCGCGGGACCGAACTATGGCTACACCTTC.

The chain joins TRBV24-1 to TRBJ2-2; unclear D gene. V was pared by 9 bases and J by 1 base, with 8 bases between. Germline CDR1 reads KGHDR; CDR2 reads SFDVKD. The CDR3 is 13 residues long. In nucleotides, the CDR3 is TGTGCCACCTCGACGGTGAACACCGGGGAGCTGTTTTTT. It codes for CATSTVNTGELFF.

There are many counts of this clonotype. The chain employs TRBV20-1 and TRBJ2-1; 8 bases fit TRBD1. The V and J ends lost 6 bases and 6 bases, in that order; junction bases with no gene match: 16. Germline V gene data show CDR1 as DFQATT and CDR2 as SNEGSKA (reference sequence). This CDR3 has 16 amino acids. The CDR3 reads CSAPRGQGPVGNEQFF. The CDR3 DNA reads as TGCAGTGCCCCCCGAGGACAGGGCCCGGTTGGCAATGAGCAGTTCTTC.

The chain combines TRBV6-2 or TRBV6-3 with TRBJ2-7; D may be TRBD2 (7 bases). This CDR3 has 13 amino acids. V lost 5 bases, J lost 7 bases, and 15 bases lay in between. Germline V gene lookup returns CDR1 MNHEY and CDR2 SVGEGT. CDR3 nucleotide sequence: TGTGCCAGCAGTGAAACCGGGGGGCTAGAGCAGTACTTC. The encoded protein is CASSETGGLEQYF.

Details on this clonotype: Since no conserved phenylalanine or tryptophan closes the CDR3, a read error is the likely cause. As DNA, the CDR3 is TGTGCCAGCAGAAAGGGGGACTATAATTCACCCCTCCACCTT. Residues: CASRKGDYNSPLHL. J is TRBJ1-6 and V is TRBV7-9; tentatively, D is TRBD1 (6 bases). This CDR3 comprises 14 residues. V dropped 6 bases and J dropped 3 bases, with 9 bases sitting between them. Germline values: CDR1 SEHNR, CDR2 FQNEAQ (reference sequence).